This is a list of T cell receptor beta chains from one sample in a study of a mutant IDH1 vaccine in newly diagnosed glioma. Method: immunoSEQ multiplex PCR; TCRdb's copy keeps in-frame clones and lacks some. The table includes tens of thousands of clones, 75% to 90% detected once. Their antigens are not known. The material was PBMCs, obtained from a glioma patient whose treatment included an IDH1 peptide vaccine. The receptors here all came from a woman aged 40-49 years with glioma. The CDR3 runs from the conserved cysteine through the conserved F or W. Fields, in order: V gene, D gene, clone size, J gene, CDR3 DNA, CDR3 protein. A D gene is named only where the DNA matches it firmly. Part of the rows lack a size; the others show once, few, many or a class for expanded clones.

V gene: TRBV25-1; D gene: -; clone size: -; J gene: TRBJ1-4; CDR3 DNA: TGTGCCAGCAGGCGGGGCCCAGAGAGGGAAAAACTGTTTTTT; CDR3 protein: CASRRGPEREKLFF
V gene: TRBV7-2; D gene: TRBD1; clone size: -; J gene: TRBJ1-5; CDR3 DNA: TGTGCCAGCAGCCTAGGGGGCAACGCATTCAATCAGCCCCAGCATTTT; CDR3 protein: CASSLGGNAFNQPQHF
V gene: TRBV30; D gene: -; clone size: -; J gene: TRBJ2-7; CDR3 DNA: TGTGCCTGGAGTGTACTAGGGAGTGGCGAGCAGTACTTC; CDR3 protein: CAWSVLGSGEQYF
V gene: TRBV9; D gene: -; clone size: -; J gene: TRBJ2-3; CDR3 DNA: TGTGCCAGCAGCGTAGAAGGGGGGGGCTCGGATACGCAGTATTTT; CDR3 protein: CASSVEGGGSDTQYF
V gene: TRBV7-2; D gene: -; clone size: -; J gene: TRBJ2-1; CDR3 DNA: TGTGCCAGCAGCTTAGTACGGGGAAGGTTTGATGAGCAGTTCTTC; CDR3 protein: CASSLVRGRFDEQFF
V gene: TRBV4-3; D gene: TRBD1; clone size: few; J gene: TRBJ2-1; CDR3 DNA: TGCGCCAGCAGCCCAGGACAGGGAGTGGTTGAGCAGTTCTTC; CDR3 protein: CASSPGQGVVEQFF
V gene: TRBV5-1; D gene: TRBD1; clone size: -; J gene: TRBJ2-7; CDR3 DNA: TGCGCCAGCAGCACCGGACAGGGGAAACACGAGCAGTACTTC; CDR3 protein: CASSTGQGKHEQYF
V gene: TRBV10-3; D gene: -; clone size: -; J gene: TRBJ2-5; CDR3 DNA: TGTGCCATCAGTGGGGCAGGGGGGGAGACCCAGTACTTC; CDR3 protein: CAISGAGGETQYF
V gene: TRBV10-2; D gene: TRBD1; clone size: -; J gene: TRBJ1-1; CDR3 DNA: TGCGCCAGCAGTCGACAGGGAACTGAAGCTTTCTTT; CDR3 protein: CASSRQGTEAFF
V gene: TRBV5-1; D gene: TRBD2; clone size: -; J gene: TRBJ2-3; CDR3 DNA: TGCGCCAGCAGCTTGGTGGCTAGCGGGAGGACTTATACGCAGTATTTT; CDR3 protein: CASSLVASGRTYTQYF
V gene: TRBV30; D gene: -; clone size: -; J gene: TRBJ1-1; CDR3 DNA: TGTGCCTGGAGTGTACTTTTGCGTCATAACACTGAAGCTTTCTTT; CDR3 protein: CAWSVLLRHNTEAFF
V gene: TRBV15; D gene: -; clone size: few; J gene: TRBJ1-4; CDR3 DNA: TGTGCCACCAGCAGAGATCGTCGGGGATTCTATTTT; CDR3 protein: CATSRDRRGFYF
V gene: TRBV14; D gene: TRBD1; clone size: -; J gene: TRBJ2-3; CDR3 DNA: TGTGCCAGCAGCCAACTACAGGGGGCTCGAACAGATACGCAGTATTTT; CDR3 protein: CASSQLQGARTDTQYF
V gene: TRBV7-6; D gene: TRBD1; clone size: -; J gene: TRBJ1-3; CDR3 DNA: TGTGCCAGCAGCATGGACAGGGGGAAGGGAAACACCATATATTTT; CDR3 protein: CASSMDRGKGNTIYF